This is a list of T cell receptor beta chains from one sample in a study of T-cell memory formation after mild COVID-19. One entry per CDR3 protein, called by TCRdb with MiXCR from the 5' RACE reads. The sample contains about 560,000 distinct CDR3 sequences, about a fifth of which appear only once. The source material was PBMCs or a T cell subset sorted from them (not recorded which). The receptors come from an adult woman who had mild COVID-19 (a few samples of this study predate the infection). Cell type and time point are not known. Each CDR3 is given with its conserved first and last residue. A D gene is named only where the DNA matches it firmly. The listing skips clone size in some rows; elsewhere it reads once, few, many or a size class.

length	V	D	size	J	CDR3	DNA
14	TRBV7-6	-	few	TRBJ2-1	CASSLAGRGNEQFF	TGTGCCAGCAGCTTAGCGGGTAGGGGCAATGAGCAGTTCTTC
16	TRBV27	-	-	TRBJ2-2	CASSLSGRGKAGELFF	TGTGCCAGCAGTTTATCGGGGAGGGGGAAGGCCGGGGAGCTGTTTTTT
16	TRBV11-2	-	few	TRBJ2-6	CASSFRKGEGANVLTF	TGTGCCAGCAGCTTTAGGAAAGGGGAAGGGGCCAACGTCCTGACTTTC
13	TRBV18	-	few	TRBJ2-7	CASSSGAGYEQYF	TGTGCCAGCTCATCAGGAGCGGGCTACGAGCAGTACTTC
12	TRBV7-2	-	once	TRBJ1-2	CASSQSNYGYTF	TGTGCCAGCAGCCAGAGTAACTATGGCTACACCTTC
13	TRBV15	-	-	TRBJ1-2	CATSRQGSNGYTF	TGTGCCACCAGCAGACAGGGGAGCAATGGCTACACCTTC
14	TRBV6-2/TRBV6-3	TRBD2	few	TRBJ2-5	CASIAGGSGETQYF	TGTGCCAGCATTGCGGGCGGGAGCGGGGAGACCCAGTACTTC
14	TRBV6-5	-	few	TRBJ1-2	CATSERSSNYGYTF	TGTGCCACCTCAGAGCGCAGCTCAAACTATGGCTACACCTTC
16	TRBV7-9	TRBD2	-	TRBJ2-3	CASSLGVREGTDTQYF	TGTGCCAGCAGCTTAGGGGTGCGGGAGGGCACAGATACGCAGTATTTT
15	TRBV24-1	-	-	TRBJ1-5	CATSGIGVGNQPQHF	TGTGCCACCAGTGGGATAGGGGTTGGCAATCAGCCCCAGCATTTT
18	TRBV2	TRBD2	-	TRBJ2-7	CASSVGTRIVGFVYEQYF	TGTGCCAGCAGTGTCGGGACTAGGATAGTCGGTTTCGTCTACGAGCAGTACTTC
14	TRBV9	-	-	TRBJ2-5	CASRDRKRQETQYF	TGTGCCAGCAGAGACAGGAAGAGACAAGAGACCCAGTACTTC
16	TRBV11-3	TRBD1	-	TRBJ2-2	CASSNRGVGDTGELFF	TGTGCCAGCAGCAACAGGGGAGTAGGTGACACCGGGGAGCTGTTTTTT
11	TRBV11-3	TRBD2	-	TRBJ2-1	CASSLEGGKFF	TGTGCCAGCAGCTTAGAGGGAGGGAAGTTCTTC
16	TRBV12-3/TRBV12-4	TRBD2	-	TRBJ2-1	CASSFLASGGGNEQFF	TGTGCCAGCAGTTTTTTGGCTAGCGGGGGGGGCAATGAGCAGTTCTTC
13	TRBV7-7	-	few	TRBJ1-1	CASSQGYNTEAFF	TGTGCCAGCAGTCAGGGCTATAACACTGAAGCTTTCTTT
11	TRBV7-9	-	few	TRBJ2-3	CASTLLDTQYF	TGTGCCAGCACCCTTTTAGATACGCAGTATTTT
16	TRBV7-9	TRBD2	many	TRBJ2-3	CASSFPTSGNTDTQYF	TGTGCCAGCAGCTTTCCGACTAGCGGGAACACAGATACGCAGTATTTT
16	TRBV27	TRBD2	-	TRBJ2-2	CASTRLAGVNTGELFF	TGTGCCAGCACCCGACTAGCGGGAGTAAACACCGGGGAGCTGTTTTTT
16	TRBV12-3/TRBV12-4	TRBD2	many	TRBJ2-5	CASSSKRAGGRETQYF	TGTGCCAGCAGTTCCAAGAGAGCGGGAGGGAGAGAGACCCAGTACTTC
13	TRBV6-2/TRBV6-3	-	-	TRBJ2-1	CASRPGGGDEQFF	TGTGCCAGCAGGCCTGGAGGGGGGGACGAGCAGTTCTTC
15	TRBV6-2/TRBV6-3	TRBD2	few	TRBJ2-1	CATQTSGSSYNEQFF	TGTGCCACTCAGACTAGCGGGAGCTCCTACAATGAGCAGTTCTTC
15	TRBV6-5	-	-	TRBJ1-1	CASSYERSGLTEAFF	TGTGCCAGCAGTTACGAACGTTCGGGGCTGACTGAAGCTTTCTTT
12	TRBV6-2/TRBV6-3	-	-	TRBJ2-3	CASSYSEDTQYF	TGTGCCAGCAGTTACTCCGAGGATACGCAGTATTTT
15	TRBV24-1	TRBD1	few	TRBJ1-5	CATSRGTGVNQPQHF	TGTGCCACCAGTCGGGGGACAGGGGTTAATCAGCCCCAGCATTTT
15	TRBV6-5	TRBD2	few	TRBJ2-7	CASSYPSGGNYEQYF	TGTGCCAGCAGTTACCCTAGCGGGGGGAACTACGAGCAGTACTTC
16	TRBV4-2	TRBD2	-	TRBJ2-7	CASSRGGAGPAYEQYF	TGTGCCAGCAGCCGGGGGGGAGCGGGCCCCGCTTACGAGCAGTACTTC
16	TRBV3-1	TRBD1	few	TRBJ1-2	CASSQDRGPYNYGYTF	TGTGCCAGCAGCCAAGACAGGGGGCCGTATAACTATGGCTACACCTTC
17	TRBV29-1	-	few	TRBJ2-5	CSVEDPEQGWPQETQYF	TGCAGCGTTGAAGATCCCGAGCAGGGGTGGCCCCAAGAGACCCAGTACTTC
14	TRBV5-1	-	-	TRBJ2-7	CASSVQGGFDEQYF	TGCGCCAGCAGCGTCCAGGGGGGATTCGACGAGCAGTACTTC
21	TRBV29-1	TRBD2	few	TRBJ2-5	CSVGGWVSQFASGRGQETQYF	TGCAGCGTTGGTGGATGGGTCAGCCAGTTTGCTAGCGGGAGGGGTCAAGAGACCCAGTACTTC
14	TRBV10-3	TRBD2	few	TRBJ2-7	CAISGAGDLYEQYF	TGTGCCATCAGTGGTGCGGGAGATCTGTACGAGCAGTACTTC
12	TRBV2	-	many	TRBJ2-7	CASSGDSYEQYF	TGTGCCAGCAGTGGGGACTCCTACGAGCAGTACTTC